The 23 T cell receptor beta chains listed next were all sequenced from one sample in a study of blood T cell repertoires in COVID-19. Method: immunoSEQ multiplex PCR; TCRdb's copy keeps in-frame clones and lacks some. The data hold roughly 250,000 clones, with approximately 79% observed a single time. The sequenced sample consisted of peripheral blood. These TCRs come from a woman aged 80 or over with active or convalescent COVID-19.

The chain recombines TRBV28 with TRBJ1-4; no firm D call. CDR1 and CDR2 from the germline V gene are MDHEN and SYDVKM. The CDR3 has 15 residues. Between the trimmed V and J ends, which lost 1 base and 8 bases, there was a span of 14 bases. The CDR3 DNA reads TGTGCCAGCAGTTTATCGGGTTGGGCGGGGGAAAAACTGTTTTTT. This encodes CASSLSGWAGEKLFF.

The chain carries TRBV7-8 and TRBJ1-6; 7 bases line up with TRBD1. CDR1 and CDR2 from the germline V gene are SGHVS and FQNEAQ. V lost 5 bases, J lost 3 bases, and 10 bases stayed unmatched. The CDR3 length is 17 residues. The chain's CDR3 is CASSTTTGQYYNSPLHF. The CDR3 coding sequence is TGTGCCAGCAGCACGACGACAGGGCAGTACTATAATTCACCCCTCCACTTT.

The chain recombines TRBV6-1 with TRBJ1-5; D ambiguous. The V end lost 1 base, the J end lost 3 bases, and 10 bases lay between the germline ends. Germline CDR1 is MNHNS and CDR2 is SASEGT. The CDR3 contains 15 residues. The CDR3 DNA is TGTGCCAGCAGTGAAGTCGCCGCACACAATCAGCCCCAGCATTTT. As protein: CASSEVAAHNQPQHF.

The chain recombines TRBV5-6 with TRBJ2-7, with D tentatively TRBD1 (6 bases). Germline CDR1 SGHDT, CDR2 YYEEEE. V was clipped by 4 bases and J by 7 bases, with 21 bases between them. The CDR3 runs to 15 residues. The CDR3 sequence is CASSPPRGSVEEQYF. The CDR3 DNA is TGTGCCAGCAGCCCTCCGAGGGGGTCGGTAGAGGAGCAGTACTTC.

The chain combines TRBV28 with TRBJ2-2, with no clear D. V lost 6 bases and J lost 4, with 9 bases in between. The CDR3 has 13 amino acids. Germline V gene sequence: CDR1 MDHEN, CDR2 SYDVKM. CDR3 protein: CASREASTGELFF. For the CDR3, the DNA is TGTGCCAGCAGAGAAGCGAGCACCGGGGAGCTGTTTTTT.

The rearrangement uses TRBV24-1 and TRBJ1-2, with TRBD1 matching over 8 bases. The germline V gene encodes CDR1 KGHDR and CDR2 SFDVKD. This CDR3 has 14 amino acids. Unmatched junction bases numbered 7, after V lost 6 bases and J lost 5 bases. This CDR3 is CATSSRTGNYGYTF. The CDR3 DNA sequence: TGTGCCACCAGTTCCCGGACAGGGAATTATGGCTACACCTTC.

The chain combines TRBV30 with TRBJ2-7, with D tentatively TRBD1 (6 bases). The CDR3 runs 14 residues. CDR1 is GTSNPN, CDR2 SVGIG, per germline (reference sequence). Trimming removed 4 bases at V and 2 bases at J, with 15 bases between. CDR3 nucleotides: TGTGCCTGGACTTCCAAGACAGGACCCTACGAGCAGTACTTC. Its translation is CAWTSKTGPYEQYF.

The rearrangement links TRBV5-6 to TRBJ1-4; possible D gene TRBD1, 6 bases. CDR3 length: 15 residues. Germline V gene data show CDR1 as SGHDT and CDR2 as YYEEEE. Trimming cost V 0 bases and J 11 bases, with 17 bases left between them. The CDR3: CASSLVSGVKGKLFF. DNA of the CDR3: TGTGCCAGCAGCTTGGTCTCAGGGGTAAAGGGGAAACTGTTTTTT.

V is TRBV5-4 and J is TRBJ1-2, with 10 bases fitting TRBD1. The V and J ends lost 2 bases and 12 bases, in that order; junction bases with no gene match: 10. The CDR3 is 14 amino acids. From germline, CDR1 is SGHNT and CDR2 YYREEE (reference sequence). This chain's CDR3 is CASSLDRGREFHTF. The DNA for the CDR3 is TGTGCCAGCAGCTTAGACAGGGGGCGCGAGTTTCACACCTTC.

The chain employs TRBV2 and TRBJ2-1; D may be TRBD2 (5 bases). The CDR3 sequence is 13 residues long. The ends were cut back, 2 bases at V and 9 bases at J, with 11 bases in the middle. CDR1 SNHLY and CDR2 FYNNEI come from the germline V gene. CDR3 region: CASSEILGSEQFF. For the CDR3, the DNA is TGTGCCAGCAGTGAAATTTTGGGGAGTGAGCAGTTCTTC.

The chain uses TRBV18 and TRBJ1-2; TRBD1 might be the D (6 bases). V was clipped by 3 bases and J by 5 bases, with 16 bases between them. Germline loops: CDR1 KGHSH, CDR2 LQKENI. The CDR3 runs 15 residues. The CDR3 coding sequence is TGTGCCAGCTCACCCCAGGGGCTACTCTCATATGGCTACACCTTC. This gives the protein CASSPQGLLSYGYTF.

This chain links TRBV29-1 with TRBJ2-5; 9 nucleotides align to TRBD2. Germline values: CDR1 SQVTM, CDR2 ANQGSEA. Losses at the gene ends were 4 bases for V and 5 bases for J; bases not matched to a gene: 11. The CDR3 runs to 15 residues. The CDR3 protein is CSVGGTAGGRETQYF. The CDR3 DNA reads as TGCAGCGTTGGGGGCACGGCGGGAGGGCGGGAGACCCAGTACTTC.

V usage is TRBV2 and J usage is TRBJ1-6, with D maybe TRBD1 (5 bases). V was trimmed by 6 bases and J by 2 bases, leaving 11 bases between them. This CDR3 has 15 residues. Looked up from germline, CDR1 is SNHLY and CDR2 is FYNNEI. The CDR3 region is CASSAGGAYNSPLHF. CDR3 in DNA: TGTGCCAGCAGCGCCGGGGGGGCCTATAATTCACCCCTCCACTTT.

CDR3: CASLLISGNTIYF. In DNA form, the CDR3 reads TGTGCCAGCTTACTGATTTCTGGAAACACCATATATTTT. The chain joins TRBV2 to TRBJ1-3; unclear D gene. The length of the CDR3 is 13 residues. V gave up 8 bases and J gave up 1 base, with 9 bases separating them. The germline gives CDR1 SNHLY, CDR2 FYNNEI.

The V gene is TRBV18, the J gene TRBJ2-3; no clear D. CDR3 size: 13 residues. V shed 3 bases and J shed 5 bases, with 9 bases lying between them. Germline lookup yields CDR1 KGHSH and CDR2 LQKENI. CDR3 sequence: CASSPPTLDTQYF. DNA for the CDR3: TGTGCCAGCTCACCTCCTACTTTAGATACGCAGTATTTT. Looking up the rest from reference TRBV18 and TRBJ2-3 gives the full variable domain: NAGVMQNPRHLVRRRGQEARLRCSPMKGHSHVYWYRQLPEEGLKFMVYLQKENIIDESGMPKERFSAEFPKEGPSILRIQQVVRGDSAAYFCASSPPTLDTQYFGPGTRLTVL.

The V call is TRBV10-3, the J call TRBJ2-5; TRBD1 aligns across 8 bases. Germline V gives CDR1 ENHRY, CDR2 SYGVKD. CDR3 length: 17 residues. V shed 0 bases and J 3 bases; nucleotides not matched to a gene: 9. For the CDR3, the DNA is TGTGCCATCAGTGAGTCCCGGGACAGGCGCGTAGAAGAGACCCAGTACTTC. It codes for CAISESRDRRVEETQYF.

This clone appeared a single time. The chain couples TRBV11-2 to TRBJ1-1; no firm D call. The CDR3 spans 13 residues. Germline V gives CDR1 SGHAT, CDR2 FQNNGV. The germline V and J ends were trimmed by 5 bases and 8 bases, with 15 bases remaining between them. In DNA, the CDR3 is TGTGCCAGCAGCCCGTTACAGAGTCCCGAAGCTTTCTTT. Its protein product is CASSPLQSPEAFF.

This clone was found a few times. The J gene is TRBJ2-3, the V gene TRBV18; D perhaps matches TRBD1 (6 bases). This CDR3 comprises 16 residues. V lost 6 bases and J 0 bases, leaving 16 bases between the germline ends. Germline V gene data show CDR1 as KGHSH and CDR2 as LQKENI. CDR3 sequence reads: CASSPQVGASTDTQYF. CDR3 nucleotide sequence: TGTGCCAGCTCTCCCCAGGTGGGGGCTAGCACAGATACGCAGTATTTT.

This chain connects TRBV27 to TRBJ1-6, with TRBD1 matching over 9 bases. In germline, CDR1 is MNHEY, CDR2 SMNVEV (reference sequence). The CDR3 spans 17 residues. With V trimmed by 5 bases and J by 9 bases, 14 bases remained unmatched. The CDR3 DNA follows: TGTGCCAGCAGTGCACGAACAATCGGGACAGGGCTTTCACCCCTCCACTTT. Translated: CASSARTIGTGLSPLHF.

This chain links TRBV29-1 with TRBJ1-1; 7 bases are shared with TRBD1. The CDR3 has 13 amino acids. The ends lost 6 bases at V and 4 bases at J; junction bases unmatched: 8. Germline CDR1 SQVTM, CDR2 ANQGSEA. The CDR3 loop is CSVPTGSATEAFF. The CDR3 region has the DNA TGCAGCGTACCGACAGGGTCGGCCACTGAAGCTTTCTTT.

This chain links TRBV18 with TRBJ2-6, with a weak D call TRBD1 (6 bases). CDR1 and CDR2 (germline): KGHSH, LQKENI. CDR3 length: 16 amino acids. V gave up 3 bases and J gave up 3 bases, with 12 bases separating them. The CDR3 spells CASSPNTGLGANVLTF. CDR3 nucleotides: TGTGCCAGCTCACCGAACACAGGGCTTGGGGCCAACGTCCTGACTTTC.

CDR3 in amino acids: CASQTGAMNTEAFF. The DNA of the CDR3 is TGTGCCTCCCAGACAGGGGCCATGAACACTGAAGCTTTCTTT. This chain uses TRBV30 with TRBJ1-1, with 8 positions matching TRBD1. The CDR3 consists of 14 residues. With 7 bases clipped from V and 0 bases from J, the junction kept 7 bases outside the gene matches. Germline V CDR1 and CDR2: GTSNPN, SVGIG (reference sequence).

This chain joins TRBV27 and TRBJ1-1, with a possible D match to TRBD1 (6 bases). The CDR3 totals 13 residues. CDR1 MNHEY and CDR2 SMNVEV come from the germline V gene (reference sequence). V was clipped by 10 bases and J by 2 bases, with 14 bases between them. CDR3: CATRQVPNTEAFF. The CDR3 nucleotides are TGTGCCACCCGACAGGTGCCTAACACTGAAGCTTTCTTT.